This T cell receptor beta chain was sequenced in a study of a mutant IDH1 vaccine in newly diagnosed glioma. Study background: Vaccine dosing followed radiotherapy by 4-6 weeks, or accompanied temozolomide cycles. Previous treatment comprised radiotherapy, temozolomide, or both, mostly both. Regarding the study as a whole: Among top peripheral T cell clonotypes, changes seemed unrelated to pseudoprogression.

The time point was: week 23, last vaccination. One vaccine dose held 300 ug of mutant IDH1 20-mer peptide and came with topical imiquimod. The table came from immunoSEQ multiplex PCR; TCRdb's copy has only in-frame clones and leaves some out. Here the sample spans about 41,000 clones, roughly 79% being singletons. The CDR3 extends over 13 amino acids. V was trimmed by 2 bases and J by 1 base, leaving 5 bases between them. Germline V gene lookup returns CDR1 LNHNV and CDR2 YYDKDF (reference sequence). The count of this clone is one. Its antigen is undetermined. Sample: PBMCs, taken from a glioma patient whose treatment included an IDH1 peptide vaccine. The clonotype was recovered from a woman between 35 and 50 years old with glioma. Some clones in this sample may be carry-over from other donors' samples. The chain employs TRBV15 and TRBJ1-1, with unresolved D. The CDR3 is CATSRYGNTEAFF. The CDR3 DNA reads as TGTGCCACCAGCAGATACGGGAACACTGAAGCTTTCTTT.